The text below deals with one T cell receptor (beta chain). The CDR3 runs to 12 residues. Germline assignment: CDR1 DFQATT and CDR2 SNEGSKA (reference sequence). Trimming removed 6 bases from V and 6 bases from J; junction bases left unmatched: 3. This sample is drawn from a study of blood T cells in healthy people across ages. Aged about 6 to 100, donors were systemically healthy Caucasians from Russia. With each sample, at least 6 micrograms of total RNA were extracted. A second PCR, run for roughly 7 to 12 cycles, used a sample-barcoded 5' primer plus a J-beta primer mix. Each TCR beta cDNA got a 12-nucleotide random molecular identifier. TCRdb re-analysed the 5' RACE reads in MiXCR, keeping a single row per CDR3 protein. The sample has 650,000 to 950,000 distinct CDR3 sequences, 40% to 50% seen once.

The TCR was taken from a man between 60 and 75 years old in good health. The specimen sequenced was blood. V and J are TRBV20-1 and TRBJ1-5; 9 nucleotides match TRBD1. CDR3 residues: CSARTGAQPQHF. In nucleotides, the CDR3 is TGCAGTGCCAGGACAGGGGCTCAGCCCCAGCATTTT.